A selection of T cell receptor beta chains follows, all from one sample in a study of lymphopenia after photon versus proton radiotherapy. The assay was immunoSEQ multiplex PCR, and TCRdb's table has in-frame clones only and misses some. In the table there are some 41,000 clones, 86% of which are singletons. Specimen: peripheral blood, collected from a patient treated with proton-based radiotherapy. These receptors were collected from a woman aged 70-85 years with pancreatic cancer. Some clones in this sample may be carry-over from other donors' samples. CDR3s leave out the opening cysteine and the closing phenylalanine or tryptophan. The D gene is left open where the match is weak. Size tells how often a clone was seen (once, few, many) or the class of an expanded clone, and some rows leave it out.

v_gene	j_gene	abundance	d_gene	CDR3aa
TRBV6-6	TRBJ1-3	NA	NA	ASSQIITLGNTIY
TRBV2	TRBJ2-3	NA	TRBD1	AGRTGRVDTQY
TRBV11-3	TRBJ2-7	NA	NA	ASSLDPSARSSYEQY
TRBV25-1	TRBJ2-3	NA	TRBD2	ASSVRDYFTDTQY
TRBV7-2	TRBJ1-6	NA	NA	ASSLVRGGSSPLH
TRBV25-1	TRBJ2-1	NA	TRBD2	ASSEFRVGLAGNEQF
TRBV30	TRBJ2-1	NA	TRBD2	AWSREGKKNEQF
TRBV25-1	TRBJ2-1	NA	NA	ASSEFEQF
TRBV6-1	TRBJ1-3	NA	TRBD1	ASSETNGQGY
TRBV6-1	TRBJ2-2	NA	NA	ASSRLGGELF
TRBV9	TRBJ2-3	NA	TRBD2	ASSVDEREWADTQY
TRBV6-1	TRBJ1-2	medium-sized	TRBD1	ASSEESGGYGYT
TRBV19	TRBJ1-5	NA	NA	ASSMTVYQPQH
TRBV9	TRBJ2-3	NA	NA	ASSAGYPSGIITDTQY
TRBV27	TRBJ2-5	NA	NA	ASEGLGTQY
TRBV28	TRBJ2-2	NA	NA	ASSSSPTSGELF
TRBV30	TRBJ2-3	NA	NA	AWTRGAGTDTQY
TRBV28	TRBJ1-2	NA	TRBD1	ASSSDRGIGGRYT
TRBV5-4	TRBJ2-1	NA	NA	ASSLGSSANEQF
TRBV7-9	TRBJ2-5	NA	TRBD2	ASSRLAEETQY
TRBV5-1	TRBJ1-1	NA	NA	ASSLGATSGMNTEAF
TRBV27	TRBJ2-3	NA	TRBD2	ASTEGLAGRDTQY
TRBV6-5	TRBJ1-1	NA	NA	ASSSQGREDTEAF
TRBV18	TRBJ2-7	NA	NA	ASSPQDAGTEQY
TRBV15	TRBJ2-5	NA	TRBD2	ATSRTSGSEQETQY
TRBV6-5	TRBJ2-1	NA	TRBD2	ASSYVSGKGNEQF
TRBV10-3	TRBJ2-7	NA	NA	AISISGEGYEQY
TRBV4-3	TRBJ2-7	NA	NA	ASSQERGPGEQY
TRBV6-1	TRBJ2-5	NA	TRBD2	ASNPGLATETQY
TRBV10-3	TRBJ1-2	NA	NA	AISEGRLYGYT
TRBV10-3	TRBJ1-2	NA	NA	AISSDGNYGYT
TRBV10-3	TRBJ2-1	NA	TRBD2	AISEGRENEQF
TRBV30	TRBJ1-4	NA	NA	AWSAGPNEKLF
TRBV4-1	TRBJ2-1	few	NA	ASSQEGRINEQF
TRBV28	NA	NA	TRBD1	ASRDRSTYEQY
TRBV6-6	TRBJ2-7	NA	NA	ASSYYSGTYEQY
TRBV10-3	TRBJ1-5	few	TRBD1	AISEFHRQGAYQPQH
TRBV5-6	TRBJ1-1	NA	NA	ASSSQLNLGTEAF
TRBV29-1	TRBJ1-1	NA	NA	SVEVIENTEAF
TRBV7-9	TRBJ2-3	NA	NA	ASSSGTSVQY
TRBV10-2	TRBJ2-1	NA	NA	ASSGGDLWYNEQF
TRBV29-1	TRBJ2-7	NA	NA	SVEDLGEGGGRLMQY